A single sample is the source of the 6 T cell receptor beta chains below, sequenced in a study of blood T cell repertoires in COVID-19. The data were produced by immunoSEQ multiplex PCR, yet TCRdb's version contains in-frame clones alone and is incomplete. The table has roughly 160,000 clones, roughly 86% seen once. The sample comprised peripheral blood. The receptors shown here come from a woman of 80 years or more with COVID-19, enrolled during active disease.

The chain carries TRBV5-8 and TRBJ2-3; D uncertain. The germline gives CDR1 SGHTS, CDR2 YDEGEE. Deletions cut 4 bases from V and 9 bases from J, with 9 bases between. This CDR3 comprises 11 residues. The CDR3 loop is CASSEPATQYF. CDR3 nucleotides: TGTGCCAGCAGCGAACCCGCGACGCAGTATTTT.

The J gene is TRBJ2-1, the V gene TRBV24-1, with 7 bases that match TRBD2. The CDR3 is made up of 15 amino acids. CDR1 and CDR2 (germline): KGHDR, SFDVKD. With 1 base clipped from V and 9 bases from J, the junction kept 8 bases outside the gene matches. CDR3 bases: TGTGCCACCAGTGATTTATGGGGGGGAAACGGTGAGCAGTTCTTC. The encoded protein is CATSDLWGGNGEQFF.

The V gene is TRBV21-1, the J gene TRBJ1-1; the table's D call, TRBD1, has no DNA check behind it. TRBV21-1 is listed as a pseudogene. This CDR3 region has 15 residues. Written as DNA, the CDR3 is TGTGCCAGCAGCAATGTTCCAGGAATGAACACTGAAGCTTTCTTT. It translates to CASSNVPGMNTEAFF.

V gene TRBV5-8 combines with J gene TRBJ2-2; D possibly corresponds to TRBD2 (7 bases). CDR1 is SGHTS and CDR2 is YDEGEE in the germline V gene. The V and J ends lost 6 bases and 2 bases respectively, with 20 bases between them. The CDR3 is 17 residues long. The CDR3 nucleotides are TGTGCCAGCACCCTCTTCCTAGGGGGGGGTAACACCGGGGAGCTGTTTTTT. This codes for CASTLFLGGGNTGELFF.

The gene calls are TRBV27 and TRBJ2-5, with a possible D match to TRBD2 (7 bases). Trimming left V 2 bases short and J 4 bases short, with 14 bases between. Germline CDR1 MNHEY, CDR2 SMNVEV (reference sequence). The CDR3 consists of 15 residues. DNA of the CDR3: TGTGCCAGCAGTTTAAGGGGGAGGGTTCCAGAGACCCAGTACTTC. It yields the protein CASSLRGRVPETQYF.

The V call is TRBV7-9, the J call TRBJ2-5, with D perhaps TRBD1 (6 bases). Germline V CDR1 and CDR2: SEHNR, FQNEAQ (reference sequence). V shed 5 bases and J shed 1 base, with 20 bases lying between them. This CDR3 is 17 amino acids long. The CDR3, as DNA: TGTGCCAGCAGCCCTAAAACAGGGAGAAGCCGCCAAGAGACCCAGTACTTC. This encodes CASSPKTGRSRQETQYF.